Listed here are 25 T cell receptor beta chains from one sample, sequenced in a study of blood T cell repertoires in COVID-19. The table came from immunoSEQ multiplex PCR; TCRdb's copy has only in-frame clones and leaves some out. The sample lists about 440,000 clones; approximately 88% were seen once. The sample consisted of peripheral blood. These receptors all stem from a woman between 50 and 59 years old with COVID-19, enrolled during active disease.

J is TRBJ2-3 and V is TRBV15, with D possibly TRBD2 on 6 matching bases. This CDR3 has 15 amino acids. V gave up 5 bases and J gave up 8 bases, with 20 bases separating them. Per the germline V gene, CDR1 is LNHNV and CDR2 is YYDKDF (reference sequence). Written as DNA, the CDR3 is TGTGCCACCAGCCCCCGGGACTCGACCACGGCTACGCAGTATTTT. As protein: CATSPRDSTTATQYF.

This chain links TRBV5-4 with TRBJ2-1; 8 positions match TRBD1. Trimming cost V 4 bases and J 3 bases; bases outside gene matches: 3. The CDR3 sequence is 14 residues long. In germline, CDR1 is SGHNT, CDR2 YYREEE (reference sequence). CDR3 coding DNA: TGTGCCAGCAGCAAGGGACAGGACTACAATGAGCAGTTCTTC. Translation: CASSKGQDYNEQFF.

This chain links TRBV5-4 with TRBJ1-2; perhaps TRBD1 as D (5 bases). Germline V gene data show CDR1 as SGHNT and CDR2 as YYREEE (reference sequence). This CDR3 has 17 amino acids. The V and J ends lost 0 bases and 0 bases respectively, with 15 bases between them. CDR3 sequence: CASSLGGERLANYGYTF. The CDR3, as DNA: TGTGCCAGCAGCTTGGGGGGGGAGCGGTTAGCTAACTATGGCTACACCTTC.

V is TRBV6-1 and J is TRBJ2-1; 8 nucleotides line up with TRBD2. CDR1 is MNHNS and CDR2 is SASEGT in the germline V gene. The length of the CDR3 is 11 residues. Germline trimming cut 1 base from V and 15 bases from J; bases unmatched to any gene: 2. The DNA of the CDR3 is TGTGCCAGCAGTGAAGGGCTAGCGGGGTTCTTC. The encoded protein is CASSEGLAGFF.

The chain carries TRBV7-8 and TRBJ2-1; 8 positions agree with TRBD2. Trimming at V came to 2 bases and at J to 5 bases, leaving 8 bases not matched to a gene. CDR3 length: 16 amino acids. Germline V CDR1 and CDR2: SGHVS, FQNEAQ. The CDR3 reads CASSLQQTSVDNEQFF. In nucleotides, the CDR3 is TGTGCCAGCAGCTTACAACAGACTAGCGTCGACAATGAGCAGTTCTTC. The variable domain in full, with the rest retrieved from reference TRBV7-8 and TRBJ2-1, is GAGVSQSPRYKVAKRGQDVALRCDPISGHVSLFWYQQALGQGPEFLTYFQNEAQLDKSGLPSDRFFAERPEGSVSTLKIQRTQQEDSAVYLCASSLQQTSVDNEQFFGPGTRLTVL.

This chain uses TRBV5-7 with TRBJ2-2; D not resolved. TRBV5-7 counts as an open reading frame of uncertain function. This CDR3 comprises 14 residues. V was shortened by 1 base and J by 4 bases, with 8 bases between the two germline ends. The CDR3 sequence is CASSLPGSTGELFF. The CDR3 DNA is TGTGCCAGCAGCTTGCCAGGTAGCACCGGGGAGCTGTTTTTT.

V usage is TRBV5-4 and J usage is TRBJ1-1, with D unclear. The V and J ends lost 7 bases and 1 base respectively, with 14 bases between them. This CDR3 spans 14 amino acids. Germline CDR1 is SGHNT and CDR2 is YYREEE (reference sequence). CDR3 residues: CASGDRGKNTEAFF. In DNA form, the CDR3 reads TGTGCCAGCGGGGATCGGGGAAAGAACACTGAAGCTTTCTTT. Together with reference TRBV5-4 and TRBJ1-1, the CDR3 gives the full variable domain: ETGVTQSPTHLIKTRGQQVTLRCSSQSGHNTVSWYQQALGQGPQFIFQYYREEENGRGNFPPRFSGLQFPNYSSELNVNALELDDSALYLCASGDRGKNTEAFFGQGTRLTVV.

V and J are TRBV28 and TRBJ1-2; D not resolved. Trimming cost V 3 bases and J 6 bases, with 14 bases left between them. Germline lookup yields CDR1 MDHEN and CDR2 SYDVKM. CDR3 length equals 14 residues. The DNA for the CDR3 is TGTGCCAGCAGTTTTAGCGGGGTGGGGAATGGCTACACCTTC. This gives the protein CASSFSGVGNGYTF.

This clone appeared many times. The chain recombines TRBV18 with TRBJ1-1, with no clear D. The CDR3 consists of 14 residues. The germline V gene has CDR1 KGHSH and CDR2 LQKENI. V shed 3 bases and J shed 2 bases, with 10 bases lying between them. CDR3 bases: TGTGCCAGCTCACCGACGGGTGTAAACACTGAAGCTTTCTTT. This translates into CASSPTGVNTEAFF.

This chain links TRBV4-1 with TRBJ2-7, with a possible D match to TRBD2 (6 bases). The germline V gene encodes CDR1 MGHRA and CDR2 YSYEKL. The CDR3 covers 15 residues. Trimming took off 1 base at V and 3 bases at J, with 13 bases between the two ends. The CDR3 nucleotides read TGCGCCAGCAGCCAAGTAGGAGGGAGCGGCTACGAGCAGTACTTC. The encoded protein is CASSQVGGSGYEQYF.

This clone appeared once. DNA of the CDR3: TGTGCCATCAGTCAGGGTGGGGGAGGGACTGAAGCTTTCTTT. Translating it yields CAISQGGGGTEAFF. The rearrangement uses TRBV10-3 and TRBJ1-1, with D tentatively TRBD1 (5 bases). V lost 5 bases to trimming and J lost 5 bases, with 15 bases between them. The germline gives CDR1 ENHRY, CDR2 SYGVKD. The CDR3 runs to 14 residues.

The chain uses TRBV2 and TRBJ2-1; D remains unclear. The CDR3 spans 16 residues. The V end lost 2 bases, the J end lost 0 bases, and 11 bases lay between the germline ends. Germline CDR1 SNHLY, CDR2 FYNNEI. The CDR3 spells CASSEKAALSYNEQFF. CDR3 nucleotides: TGTGCCAGCAGTGAAAAAGCTGCGCTCTCCTACAATGAGCAGTTCTTC.

The rearrangement uses TRBV18 and TRBJ1-1; perhaps TRBD1 as D (5 bases). This CDR3 comprises 16 residues. V shed 1 base and J shed 1 base, with 13 bases lying between them. Germline V gives CDR1 KGHSH, CDR2 LQKENI. The CDR3 reads CASSPLPGWGNTEAFF. Written as DNA, the CDR3 is TGTGCCAGCTCACCACTCCCAGGGTGGGGGAACACTGAAGCTTTCTTT.

J is TRBJ1-1 and V is TRBV2; TRBD1 matches at 11 bases. This CDR3 has 14 amino acids. In germline, CDR1 is SNHLY, CDR2 FYNNEI. V was clipped by 5 bases and J by 3 bases; unmatched bases: 2. The CDR3 loop is CASSRDRGDTEAFF. CDR3 nucleotide sequence: TGTGCCAGCAGTCGGGACAGGGGGGACACTGAAGCTTTCTTT.

V is TRBV3-1 (or the pseudogene TRBV3-2) and J is TRBJ1-2, with D possibly matching TRBD1 (6 bases). The length of the CDR3 is 13 residues. Germline V gives CDR1 LGHDT, CDR2 YNNKEL (reference sequence). The V gene lost 4 bases and the J gene lost 8 bases, with 14 bases spanning the gap. The CDR3 coding sequence is TGTGCCAGCAGCCGGGAGGGGGTTCCCGGCTACACCTTC. This gives the protein CASSREGVPGYTF.

The chain recombines TRBV9 with TRBJ2-1, with D possibly matching TRBD2 (5 bases). Deletions cut 3 bases from V and 9 bases from J, with 10 bases between. The CDR3 spans 12 residues. Germline CDR1 SGDLS, CDR2 YYNGEE. The CDR3: CASSALAGEQFF. The CDR3 region has the DNA TGTGCCAGCAGCGCCCTAGCAGGTGAGCAGTTCTTC. The full variable domain, rest sourced from reference TRBV9 and TRBJ2-1, is DSGVTQTPKHLITATGQRVTLRCSPRSGDLSVYWYQQSLDQGLQFLIQYYNGEERAKGNILERFSAQQFPDLHSELNLSSLELGDSALYFCASSALAGEQFFGPGTRLTVL.

This chain connects TRBV6-6 to TRBJ1-3; D not certain. V shed 5 bases and J shed 0 bases, with 8 bases lying between them. The germline CDR1 and CDR2 sequences are MNHNY and SVGAGI (reference sequence). This CDR3 has 14 residues. The CDR3, as DNA: TGTGCCAGCAGTCCACACATCTCTGGAAACACCATATATTTT. It yields the protein CASSPHISGNTIYF.

The chain recombines TRBV2 with TRBJ2-3; possible D gene TRBD2, 5 bases. The CDR3 consists of 14 residues. Germline assignment: CDR1 SNHLY and CDR2 FYNNEI. Trimming cost V 4 bases and J 0 bases, with 8 bases left between them. For the CDR3, the DNA is TGTGCCAGCAGTGCGAGGGAAAGCACAGATACGCAGTATTTT. The encoded protein is CASSARESTDTQYF. The full variable domain, with the rest looked up from reference TRBV2 and TRBJ2-3, is EPEVTQTPSHQVTQMGQEVILRCVPISNHLYFYWYRQILGQKVEFLVSFYNNEISEKSEIFDDQFSVERPDGSNFTLKIRSTKLEDSAMYFCASSARESTDTQYFGPGTRLTVL.

The chain combines TRBV4-1 with TRBJ2-3; a weak D match, TRBD2 (6 bases). Trimming stripped 4 bases from V and 6 bases from J, with 17 bases between. From germline, CDR1 is MGHRA and CDR2 YSYEKL. There are 15 residues in the CDR3. CDR3 sequence (DNA): TGCGCCAGCAGCCTCCGCGGGGCAGGTCCCGATACGCAGTATTTT. Amino acid sequence: CASSLRGAGPDTQYF.

This clone was recorded only once. The chain combines TRBV4-1 with TRBJ1-4, with D perhaps matching TRBD1 (6 bases). Between the trimmed V and J ends, which lost 4 bases and 10 bases, there was a span of 22 bases. The CDR3 loop spans 16 amino acids. Germline CDR1 reads MGHRA; CDR2 reads YSYEKL. This CDR3 reads CASSLLGSGGIGKLFF. The CDR3 bases are TGCGCCAGCAGCCTCTTGGGTTCGGGGGGCATAGGAAAACTGTTTTTT.

The J gene is TRBJ1-1, the V gene TRBV11-2, with 9 nucleotides matching TRBD1. The CDR3 spans 18 residues. Germline CDR1 SGHAT, CDR2 FQNNGV. Unmatched junction bases numbered 13, after V lost 5 bases and J lost 0 bases. CDR3 in DNA: TGTGCCAGCAGCCTGGCGCGGACAGGGGTTCCAATGAACACTGAAGCTTTCTTT. Protein: CASSLARTGVPMNTEAFF.

The rearrangement joins TRBV6-5 to TRBJ2-3, with D possibly matching TRBD2 (7 bases). The germline gives CDR1 MNHEY, CDR2 SVGAGI. V was trimmed by 8 bases and J by 6 bases, leaving 12 bases between them. The CDR3 covers 12 residues. The CDR3 nucleotides read TGTGCCAGCGGGAGGGGGGGTGATACGCAGTATTTT. Protein product: CASGRGGDTQYF.

This chain links TRBV5-1 with TRBJ1-4, with a tentative D call TRBD1 (6 bases). Trimming left V 4 bases short and J 10 bases short, with 17 bases between. The CDR3 runs to 14 residues. Germline V gene sequence: CDR1 SGHRS, CDR2 YFSETQ. The CDR3 DNA sequence: TGCGCCAGCAGCCAAAGGACAGCAGACCGAAAACTGTTTTTT. Protein product: CASSQRTADRKLFF.

The rearrangement uses TRBV5-6 and TRBJ1-5; no definite D call. Germline V gene sequence: CDR1 SGHDT, CDR2 YYEEEE. The CDR3 runs 15 residues. V lost 2 bases and J lost 2, with 11 bases in between. CDR3: CASSLQTHGNQPQHF. Here the CDR3 DNA reads TGTGCCAGCAGCTTACAGACCCATGGCAATCAGCCCCAGCATTTT.

This chain links TRBV28 with TRBJ1-5; TRBD1 agrees at 9 bases. Germline trimming cut 5 bases from V and 7 bases from J; bases unmatched to any gene: 9. The length of the CDR3 is 15 residues. From germline, CDR1 is MDHEN and CDR2 SYDVKM. CDR3: CASSPGTGLQQPQHF. In DNA form, the CDR3 reads TGTGCCAGCAGTCCCGGGACAGGGCTTCAACAGCCCCAGCATTTT.